The next 6 T cell receptor beta chains were all read from a single sample in a study of glioma-infiltrating T cells after dendritic cell vaccination. Generated by immunoSEQ multiplex PCR, the TCRdb table keeps only in-frame clones and is missing some. The table includes fewer than 50,000 clones, around 86% detected once. Here the sequenced sample was blood, taken before dendritic cell vaccination. Every receptor here comes from a human donor with glioblastoma.

This chain connects TRBV6-5 to TRBJ2-4; D is possibly TRBD2 (5 bases). This CDR3 contains 12 residues. V was cut by 11 bases and J by 5 bases, with 13 bases left in between. The germline V gene has CDR1 MNHEY and CDR2 SVGAGI. CDR3 nucleotides: TGTGCCGCCGGGCCGCGGGAAAACATTCAGTACTTC. Amino acid sequence: CAAGPRENIQYF.

This clone was counted a single time. This chain links TRBV2 with TRBJ2-1; 9 nucleotides match TRBD1. Germline CDR1 reads SNHLY; CDR2 reads FYNNEI. The V gene end was trimmed by 6 bases and the J gene end by 6 bases; junction bases not matched to a gene: 9. The CDR3 totals 15 residues. CDR3 sequence: CASRRRQGEGNEQFF. In nucleotides, the CDR3 is TGTGCCAGCAGGAGGAGACAGGGGGAAGGCAATGAGCAGTTCTTC.

CDR3 sequence (DNA): TGTGCCAGCAGCTTAGGGGCAGGGGGACCCTCTGGGGCCAACGTCCTGACTTTC. It is translated as CASSLGAGGPSGANVLTF. V usage is TRBV7-9 and J usage is TRBJ2-6; 7 nucleotides agree with TRBD1. Germline V gene sequence: CDR1 SEHNR, CDR2 FQNEAQ (reference sequence). J was trimmed by 0 bases and V by 1 base; bases with no gene match: 6. This CDR3 has 18 amino acids. The full variable domain, rest sourced from reference TRBV7-9 and TRBJ2-6, is DTGVSQNPRHKITKRGQNVTFRCDPISEHNRLYWYRQTLGQGPEFLTYFQNEAQLEKSRLLSDRFSAERPKGSFSTLEIQRTEQGDSAMYLCASSLGAGGPSGANVLTFGAGSRLTVL.

This clone appeared once. This chain connects TRBV25-1 to TRBJ2-1; tentative D call: TRBD2 (7 bases). V dropped 8 bases and J dropped 10 bases, with 21 bases sitting between them. The CDR3 covers 14 residues. Per germline, CDR1 MGHDK and CDR2 SYGVNS. The CDR3 here is CASARGATTYEQFF. The CDR3, as DNA: TGTGCCAGCGCCCGGGGGGCGACCACCTACGAGCAGTTCTTC.

The chain recombines TRBV18 with TRBJ1-5; TRBD1 agrees at 7 bases. The CDR3 covers 13 residues. The V and J ends lost 5 bases and 11 bases, in that order; junction bases with no gene match: 9. Germline CDR1 is KGHSH and CDR2 is LQKENI. The CDR3 nucleotides read TGTGCCAGCTCAGGAACCGTAGACAGGGCCCAGCATTTT. This gives the protein CASSGTVDRAQHF. Full variable domain (outside the CDR3, taken from reference TRBV18 and TRBJ1-5): NAGVMQNPRHLVRRRGQEARLRCSPMKGHSHVYWYRQLPEEGLKFMVYLQKENIIDESGMPKERFSAEFPKEGPSILRIQQVVRGDSAAYFCASSGTVDRAQHFGDGTRLSIL.

The V and J genes are TRBV4-2 and TRBJ1-2; D is uncertain. This CDR3 is 16 amino acids long. Between the trimmed V and J ends, which lost 1 base and 6 bases, there was a span of 18 bases. Germline CDR1 LGHNA, CDR2 YNFKEQ. The CDR3 region has the DNA TGTGCCAGCAGCCAAGCCCGGACTACCGCCGGGGATGGCTACACCTTC. It specifies CASSQARTTAGDGYTF.